What follows are 6 T cell receptor beta chains derived from one specimen sequenced in a study of metastatic and nonmetastatic thyroid tumors (dated by TCRdb to 2018 to 2020). The library was generated by PCR. Instrument on record: Illumina HiSeq 4000. Using fastp trimming at Q25 and MiXCR clonotype assembly, TCRdb reanalyzed the public sequencing data and kept in-frame beta chains. For this sample the table gives about 85,000 clones, of which approximately 9% were detected only once. The top ten clones comprise around 8.5% of the sample. No treatment had been received by any patient before thyroid surgery. Sequencing was carried out using blood. These receptors were obtained from a female donor with papillary thyroid cancer or a benign thyroid nodule (not recorded which). Some clones in this sample may be carry-over from other donors' samples.

This clone was counted ten times or more. CDR3 residues: CASSPTIEAGSNQPQHF. Here the CDR3 DNA reads TGTGCCAGCAGTCCTACTATCGAGGCAGGCAGCAATCAGCCCCAGCATTTT. V usage is TRBV27 and J usage is TRBJ1-5, with unresolved D. V shed 5 bases and J shed 1 base, with 18 bases lying between them. Per germline, CDR1 MNHEY and CDR2 SMNVEV (reference sequence). The CDR3 has 17 amino acids.

This clone was counted ten times or more. The chain joins TRBV18 to TRBJ1-1; D ambiguous. Germline values: CDR1 KGHSH, CDR2 LQKENI. The CDR3 sequence is 13 residues long. V was cut by 3 bases and J by 1 base, with 6 bases left in between. CDR3 in amino acids: CASSPKGNTEAFF. CDR3 sequence (DNA): TGTGCCAGCTCACCGAAAGGGAACACTGAAGCTTTCTTT.

In its sample, this clone was seen many times. Other nucleotide sequences from this sample produce the same CDR3. The chain uses TRBV6-4 and TRBJ1-6; D is undetermined. This CDR3 is built from 13 residues. Trimming pared 5 bases from V and 7 bases from J, leaving 9 bases between. The germline V gene has CDR1 MRHNA and CDR2 SNTAGT. The CDR3 reads CASSPTSNSPLHF. CDR3 bases: TGTGCCAGCAGTCCGACCTCAAATTCACCCCTCCACTTT.

This clone was observed many times. The identical CDR3 is also encoded by other nucleotide sequences in the sample. The rearrangement uses TRBV28 and TRBJ1-5; maybe TRBD1 (5 bases). V shed 1 base and J shed 6 bases, with 13 bases lying between them. Germline V gene data show CDR1 as MDHEN and CDR2 as SYDVKM. The CDR3 is 15 residues long. CDR3 sequence: CASSLSQGRAQPQHF. In DNA, the CDR3 is TGTGCCAGCAGTTTATCTCAGGGAAGGGCTCAGCCCCAGCATTTT.

This clone turned up a few times. Just one base apart from a much larger clone, this may be a read error. The V gene is TRBV12-3 or TRBV12-4, the J gene TRBJ1-5; D not certain. Deletions cut 4 bases from V and 10 bases from J, with 11 bases between. The CDR3 sequence is 12 residues long. The CDR3 nucleotides are TGTGCCAGCAGTTCGTACCGTCATCCCCAGCATTTT. It specifies CASSSYRHPQHF.

By sample fraction, this clone is medium-sized. The sample holds other DNA sequences that translate to the same CDR3. CDR3 coding DNA: TGCAGTGCTAGAGTACAGGAAAATTCACCCCTCCACTTT. It translates to CSARVQENSPLHF. The chain recombines TRBV20-1 with TRBJ1-6; D possibly corresponds to TRBD1 (5 bases). Deletions cut 1 base from V and 7 bases from J, with 8 bases between. CDR3 length: 13 amino acids. Looked up from germline, CDR1 is DFQATT and CDR2 is SNEGSKA (reference sequence).